This T cell receptor (beta chain) was identified during a study of blood T cell repertoires in COVID-19 (dated by TCRdb to the early 2020s). Regarding the research as a whole: Collaborator samples came from the United States, Italy and Spain and covered acute and convalescent phases of COVID-19. The prospective study material was composed of cDNA or gDNA derived from T cells, B-cell-depleted T cells, or PBMCs. The dataset comprised deeply sampled blood TCRbeta repertoires from subjects exposed to, actively infected with, or recovered from COVID-19. The repertoires were released in a freely available public database intended as a resource for research on the immune response to SARS-CoV-2. Samples came from the ongoing ImmuneRACE study (first 160 participants) plus 1,254 subjects from 6 global collaborators. A de-identified subject ID, COVID-19 status, age in years and sex were almost always included in the sample metadata. Where available, HLA class I and class II types were obtained from metadata supplied by the sample provider rather than from assay-based typing. Broader findings and caveats from the paper: How much clinical and demographic metadata was included differed by source and by participant, and the metadata was provided uncurated.

Concerning this clone itself: The antigen it recognizes is unknown. No much larger clonotype is one base removed from it; base qualities were not supplied.

Its CDR3 holds 15 amino acids, cysteine through phenylalanine. Only the CDR3 portion is preserved as DNA: 45 bases, with reading frame beginning at the first base. For CDR1 and CDR2, the germline V gene lists MNHEY and SVGAGI. Trimming takes 0 bases from V and 4 bases from J, and the germline ends sit 12 bases apart. Collaborating institutions collected whole blood in K2EDTA tubes following their own protocols. Collaborator samples were shipped for TCRbeta analysis as frozen whole blood, isolated PBMCs, or DNA extracted from either sample type. TCRbeta CDR3 regions were amplified from genomic DNA using the immunoSEQ Assay, a bias-controlled multiplex PCR. From the authors' description of their analysis: The number of nucleated cells in each sample was estimated by amplification of reference gene primers within the assay. To quantify the absolute abundance of each unique TCRbeta CDR3 rearrangement, sequence reads were collapsed and filtered. Productive Simpson clonality was computed per sample as the square root of Simpson's diversity index over productive rearrangements. TCRdb provides this immuneACCESS table in a form limited to in-frame rearrangements. Some clones are lacking; in checked studies, under half of them reflect an unresolved V gene, and why the rest are absent is not known. V, J and clone size are those of that table, while D and trimming were read from the DNA. The table for this sample lists about 190,000 clones; approximately 90% of them were counted only once. The top ten constitute 1.1% of the sample.

The source of this sequence is a man aged 30-40 years with acute or convalescent COVID-19. The rearranged chain carries TRBV6-5 and TRBJ1-2; a weak D assignment points to TRBD1 (6 bases agree). The sequenced sample was peripheral blood. Here is the DNA: TGTGCCAGCAGTTACTCCTCTACAGGGTTCTATGGCTACACCTTC. Its translation reads: CASSYSSTGFYGYTF.